The 25 T cell receptor beta chains below all came from one sample that was sequenced in a study of beta chain features in type 1 diabetes. As every portion of the isolated RNA was reverse transcribed, the sequencing read expressed TCRB transcripts. Data came from immunoSEQ multiplex PCR; TCRdb stores just in-frame clones and leaves some out. The profile shows about 350,000 clones, about 19% of them singletons. The sample comprised naive CD4+ T cells from blood. All receptors derive from a woman aged 18-35 years in good health.

This chain connects TRBV9 to TRBJ1-4; D not certain. The CDR3 has 13 amino acids. Trimming removed 0 bases from V and 7 bases from J, with 7 bases in between. Germline CDR1 reads SGDLS; CDR2 reads YYNGEE. The CDR3 DNA follows: TGTGCCAGCAGCGTAGACAGTGGTGAAAAACTGTTTTTT. Its protein product is CASSVDSGEKLFF. The entire variable domain, with the rest obtained from reference TRBV9 and TRBJ1-4, is as follows: DSGVTQTPKHLITATGQRVTLRCSPRSGDLSVYWYQQSLDQGLQFLIQYYNGEERAKGNILERFSAQQFPDLHSELNLSSLELGDSALYFCASSVDSGEKLFFGSGTQLSVL.

This rearrangement joins TRBV4-1 to TRBJ2-7; 10 nucleotides align to TRBD2. Losses at the gene ends were 2 bases for V and 4 bases for J; bases not matched to a gene: 5. Germline V CDR1 and CDR2: MGHRA, YSYEKL. There are 15 residues in the CDR3. The CDR3 sequence is CASSQPSGSKYEQYF. The CDR3, as DNA: TGCGCCAGCAGCCAACCTAGCGGGAGTAAGTACGAGCAGTACTTC.

V gene TRBV18 combines with J gene TRBJ1-1; 8 bases fit TRBD1. CDR3 length equals 15 residues. The V gene end was trimmed by 3 bases and the J gene end by 0 bases; junction bases not matched to a gene: 3. Germline V gene lookup returns CDR1 KGHSH and CDR2 LQKENI. CDR3 nucleotide sequence: TGTGCCAGCTCACCGATGACAGGGGTGAACACTGAAGCTTTCTTT. Amino acid sequence: CASSPMTGVNTEAFF.

V and J are TRBV7-2 and TRBJ2-7; 12 bases agree with TRBD1. Germline V gene lookup returns CDR1 SGHTA and CDR2 FQGNSA. Losses at the gene ends were 5 bases for V and 3 bases for J; bases not matched to a gene: 5. The CDR3 covers 15 residues. CDR3 nucleotides: TGTGCCAGCAGCCGGGACAGGGGGCGCGACTACGAGCAGTACTTC. Translated, it gives CASSRDRGRDYEQYF.

The gene calls are TRBV19 and TRBJ2-4; 9 bases match TRBD2. There are 14 residues in the CDR3. The trim removed 5 bases at V and 5 bases at J, leaving 4 bases unmatched. Germline CDR1 LNHDA, CDR2 SQIVND (reference sequence). The CDR3: CASSSGTSQNIQYF. CDR3 in DNA: TGTGCCAGTAGTTCCGGGACTAGCCAAAACATTCAGTACTTC.

A few counts support this clone. This chain links TRBV7-3 with TRBJ1-1; 7 nucleotides match TRBD1. V trimming: 5 bases; J trimming: 5 bases; junction bases outside the gene matches: 5. The CDR3 runs 13 residues. Germline lookup yields CDR1 SGHTA and CDR2 FQGTGA. The CDR3, as DNA: TGTGCCAGCAGCCCAAGGGGGCGTACTGAAGCTTTCTTT. This encodes CASSPRGRTEAFF.

This chain connects TRBV27 to TRBJ2-2; no definite D call. This CDR3 has 13 amino acids. Trimming shortened V by 4 bases and J by 1 base, and 4 bases separated the two germline ends. Germline values: CDR1 MNHEY, CDR2 SMNVEV (reference sequence). This CDR3 reads CASSSQNTGELFF. The DNA of the CDR3 is TGTGCCAGCAGTTCACAGAACACCGGGGAGCTGTTTTTT.

This clone turned up a few times. The genes are TRBV5-4 and TRBJ2-7; D is possibly TRBD2 (6 bases). The CDR3 spans 12 residues. The germline CDR1 and CDR2 sequences are SGHNT and YYREEE (reference sequence). The ends were cut back, 10 bases at V and 6 bases at J, with 17 bases in the middle. The CDR3 loop reads CALGRGRGEQYF. The CDR3, as DNA: TGTGCCCTTGGGCGGGGCCGAGGCGAGCAGTACTTC.

The chain couples TRBV5-1 to TRBJ2-1, with 14 nucleotides matching TRBD2. Trimming removed 0 bases from V and 6 bases from J; junction bases left unmatched: 5. Germline CDR1 is SGHRS and CDR2 is YFSETQ. The CDR3 loop spans 17 amino acids. CDR3 sequence reads: CASSLVLGLAGVNEQFF. DNA for the CDR3: TGCGCCAGCAGCTTGGTTTTGGGACTAGCGGGAGTCAATGAGCAGTTCTTC.

This clone was seen only a few times. In the same sample, other DNA sequences code for this CDR3. The rearrangement uses TRBV20-1 and TRBJ2-1, with 7 bases matching TRBD2. From germline, CDR1 is DFQATT and CDR2 SNEGSKA (reference sequence). Trimming took 6 bases from V and 5 from J; bases not matched to a gene: 1. The CDR3 sequence is 11 residues long. The CDR3 protein is CSASGNNEQFF. The CDR3 DNA follows: TGCAGTGCGAGCGGGAACAATGAGCAGTTCTTC.

This clone was seen more than once but under ten times. The chain employs TRBV5-1 and TRBJ1-2; weak D call: TRBD1 (6 bases). The CDR3 runs 14 residues. The V end was cut by 4 bases, the J end by 7 bases, with 17 bases between. Germline assignment: CDR1 SGHRS and CDR2 YFSETQ. CDR3 residues: CASSPNTGNRGYTF. The CDR3, as DNA: TGCGCCAGCAGCCCGAACACAGGGAATCGTGGCTACACCTTC.

V gene TRBV5-4 combines with J gene TRBJ1-1; D may be TRBD1 (6 bases). Between the trimmed V and J ends, which lost 4 bases and 3 bases, there was a span of 10 bases. Germline V gene lookup returns CDR1 SGHNT and CDR2 YYREEE (reference sequence). CDR3 length: 13 amino acids. DNA for the CDR3: TGTGCCAGCAGCGGGGGCCCTTACACTGAAGCTTTCTTT. It translates to CASSGGPYTEAFF.

The gene calls are TRBV9 and TRBJ2-1, with a tentative D call TRBD2 (6 bases). Germline CDR1 SGDLS, CDR2 YYNGEE. CDR3 length equals 15 residues. V shed 0 bases and J shed 3 bases, with 10 bases lying between them. CDR3 protein: CASSVVGSGYNEQFF. CDR3 nucleotide sequence: TGTGCCAGCAGCGTAGTCGGTAGCGGCTACAATGAGCAGTTCTTC.

This clone was detected only a few times. V usage is TRBV29-1 and J usage is TRBJ2-1; 9 bases are shared with TRBD1. Germline assignment: CDR1 SQVTM and CDR2 ANQGSEA. J lost 14 bases, V lost 7 bases, and 12 bases had no gene match. The CDR3 length is 12 residues. In DNA, the CDR3 is TGCAGCGCACAATCGACAGGGGGGTGGGAGTTCTTC. Its protein is CSAQSTGGWEFF.

The CDR3 region has the DNA TGTGCCATCAGTGCCCGCGGACAGGGGATAAACACTGAAGCTTTCTTT. Protein: CAISARGQGINTEAFF. V and J are TRBV10-3 and TRBJ1-1; 9 bases map to TRBD1. CDR1 is ENHRY and CDR2 is SYGVKD in the germline V gene. V shed 4 bases, J shed 2 bases, and the junction held 8 bases outside the gene matches. The CDR3 sequence is 16 residues long.

This clone was detected a few times. The chain combines TRBV30 with TRBJ2-3; 7 bases are shared with TRBD2. V dropped 2 bases and J dropped 4; count of bases not matched to a gene: 0. Germline V lookup: CDR1 GTSNPN, CDR2 SVGIG (reference sequence). The CDR3 is 12 amino acids. CDR3 sequence reads: CAWSRGADTQYF. The CDR3 region has the DNA TGTGCCTGGAGTCGGGGGGCAGATACGCAGTATTTT.

The gene calls are TRBV21-1 and TRBJ2-1; no DNA check was done on the table's D call, TRBD1. TRBV21-1 corresponds to a pseudogene. The CDR3 is made up of 15 amino acids. CDR3 loop: CASKGTPDPYNEQFF. The CDR3 DNA sequence: TGTGCCAGCAAAGGGACACCAGATCCCTACAATGAGCAGTTCTTC.

The gene calls are TRBV7-2 and TRBJ2-5; 8 bases agree with TRBD2. TRBJ2-7 explains the end of the DNA better; the J call may be wrong. Germline-derived CDR1 and CDR2 are SGHTA and FQGNSA. The CDR3 runs to 12 residues. CDR3 loop: CASRAGGYEQYF. Here the CDR3 DNA reads TGTGCCAGCAGGGCGGGAGGCTACGAGCAGTACTTC.

This chain joins TRBV28 and TRBJ2-7, with 9 nucleotides matching TRBD1. CDR3 length: 14 residues. J gave up 5 bases and V 7 bases, and 9 bases lay outside the gene matches. The germline V gene encodes CDR1 MDHEN and CDR2 SYDVKM. CDR3 bases: TGTGCCAGCACCCCCGGGACAGGGACAAACGAGCAGTACTTC. Its protein product is CASTPGTGTNEQYF. The full variable domain, its missing parts supplied by reference TRBV28 and TRBJ2-7, is DVKVTQSSRYLVKRTGEKVFLECVQDMDHENMFWYRQDPGLGLRLIYFSYDVKMKEKGDIPEGYSVSREKKERFSLILESASTNQTSMYLCASTPGTGTNEQYFGPGTRLTVT.

The rearrangement links TRBV9 to TRBJ2-1; TRBD2 matches at 12 bases. Germline assignment: CDR1 SGDLS and CDR2 YYNGEE. CDR3 length: 15 amino acids. V gave up 1 base and J gave up 8 bases; unmatched junction bases: 4. Here the CDR3 reads CASSVLAGGSDEQFF. CDR3 sequence (DNA): TGTGCCAGCAGCGTACTAGCGGGAGGGTCTGATGAGCAGTTCTTC.

The chain has TRBV5-4 and TRBJ2-3; 8 bases agree with TRBD1. J was trimmed by 2 bases and V by 3 bases; bases with no gene match: 2. The CDR3 totals 14 residues. Germline-derived CDR1 and CDR2 are SGHNT and YYREEE (reference sequence). The CDR3 DNA sequence: TGTGCCAGCAGCTCGGGACAGGACACAGATACGCAGTATTTT. Its protein is CASSSGQDTDTQYF. Full variable domain (rest looked up from reference TRBV5-4 and TRBJ2-3): ETGVTQSPTHLIKTRGQQVTLRCSSQSGHNTVSWYQQALGQGPQFIFQYYREEENGRGNFPPRFSGLQFPNYSSELNVNALELDDSALYLCASSSGQDTDTQYFGPGTRLTVL.

The V and J genes are TRBV5-4 and TRBJ2-1, with 10 nucleotides matching TRBD2. Trimming removed 3 bases from V and 4 bases from J; junction bases left unmatched: 7. The germline gives CDR1 SGHNT, CDR2 YYREEE (reference sequence). CDR3 length: 16 amino acids. The CDR3 nucleotides are TGTGCCAGCAGCTCCAAAAGCGGGGGGGCGTACAATGAGCAGTTCTTC. This sequence encodes CASSSKSGGAYNEQFF.

The rearrangement links TRBV4-1 to TRBJ2-1; D gene uncertain. Per the germline V gene, CDR1 is MGHRA and CDR2 is YSYEKL. Trimming pared 0 bases from V and 3 bases from J, leaving 9 bases between. The CDR3 has 15 amino acids. CDR3 amino acids: CASSQDRQDYNEQFF. CDR3 DNA sequence: TGCGCCAGCAGCCAAGACAGGCAAGACTACAATGAGCAGTTCTTC.

The chain uses TRBV9 and TRBJ2-7; 9 bases fit TRBD2. CDR1 and CDR2 from the germline V gene are SGDLS and YYNGEE. Trimming removed 0 bases from V and 7 bases from J; junction bases left unmatched: 8. The length of the CDR3 is 15 residues. CDR3: CASSVAASGMEEQYF. The CDR3 DNA reads TGTGCCAGCAGCGTAGCGGCTAGCGGGATGGAAGAGCAGTACTTC. The full variable domain, with the rest looked up from reference TRBV9 and TRBJ2-7, is DSGVTQTPKHLITATGQRVTLRCSPRSGDLSVYWYQQSLDQGLQFLIQYYNGEERAKGNILERFSAQQFPDLHSELNLSSLELGDSALYFCASSVAASGMEEQYFGPGTRLTVT.

This chain joins TRBV10-3 and TRBJ2-1; D might be TRBD1 (8 bases). Germline CDR1 is ENHRY and CDR2 is SYGVKD. Trimming shortened V by 10 bases and J by 5 bases, and 18 bases separated the two germline ends. This CDR3 is built from 14 residues. This chain's CDR3 is CATQGGTGHNEQFF. CDR3 nucleotide sequence: TGTGCCACCCAGGGGGGGACAGGCCACAATGAGCAGTTCTTC.